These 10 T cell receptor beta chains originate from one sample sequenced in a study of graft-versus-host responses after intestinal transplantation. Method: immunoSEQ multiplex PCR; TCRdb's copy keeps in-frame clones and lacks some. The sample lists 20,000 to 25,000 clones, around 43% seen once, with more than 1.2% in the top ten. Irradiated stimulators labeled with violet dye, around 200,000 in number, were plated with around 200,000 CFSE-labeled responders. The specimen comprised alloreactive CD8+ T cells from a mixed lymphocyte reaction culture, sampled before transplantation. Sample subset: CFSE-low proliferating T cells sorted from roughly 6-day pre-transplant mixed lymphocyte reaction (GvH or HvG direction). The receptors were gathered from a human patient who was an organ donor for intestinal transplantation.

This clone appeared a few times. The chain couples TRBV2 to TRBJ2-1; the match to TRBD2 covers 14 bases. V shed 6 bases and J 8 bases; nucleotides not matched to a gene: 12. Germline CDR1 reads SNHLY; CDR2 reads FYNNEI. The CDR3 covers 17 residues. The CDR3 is CASRLTGTSGSYHEQFF. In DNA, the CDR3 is TGTGCCAGCAGGCTAACCGGGACTAGCGGGAGCTATCATGAGCAGTTCTTC. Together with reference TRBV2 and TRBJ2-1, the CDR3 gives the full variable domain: EPEVTQTPSHQVTQMGQEVILRCVPISNHLYFYWYRQILGQKVEFLVSFYNNEISEKSEIFDDQFSVERPDGSNFTLKIRSTKLEDSAMYFCASRLTGTSGSYHEQFFGPGTRLTVL.

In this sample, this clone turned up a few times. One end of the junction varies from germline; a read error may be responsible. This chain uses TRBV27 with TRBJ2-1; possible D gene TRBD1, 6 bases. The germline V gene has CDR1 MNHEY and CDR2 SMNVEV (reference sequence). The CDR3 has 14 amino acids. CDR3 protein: CACSTGTWGNEQFF. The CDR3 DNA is TGTGCCTGCAGCACAGGGACGTGGGGCAATGAGCAGTTCTTC.

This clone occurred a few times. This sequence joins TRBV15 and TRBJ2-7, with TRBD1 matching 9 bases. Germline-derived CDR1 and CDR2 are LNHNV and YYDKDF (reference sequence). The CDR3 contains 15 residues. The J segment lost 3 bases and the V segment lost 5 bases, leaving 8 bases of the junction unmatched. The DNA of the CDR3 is TGTGCCACCAGCGGACAGATGACAGGGGGCTACGAGCAGTACTTC. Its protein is CATSGQMTGGYEQYF.

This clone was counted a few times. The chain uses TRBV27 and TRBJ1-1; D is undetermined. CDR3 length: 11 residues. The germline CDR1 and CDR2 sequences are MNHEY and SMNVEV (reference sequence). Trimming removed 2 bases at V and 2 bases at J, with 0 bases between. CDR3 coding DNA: TGTGCCAGCAGTTTAAACACTGAAGCTTTCTTT. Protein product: CASSLNTEAFF.

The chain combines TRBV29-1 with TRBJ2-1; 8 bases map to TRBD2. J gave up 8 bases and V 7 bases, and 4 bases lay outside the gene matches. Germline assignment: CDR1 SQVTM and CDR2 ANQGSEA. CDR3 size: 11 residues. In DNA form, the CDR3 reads TGCAGCGGACTAGCGAGGGATGAGCAGTTCTTC. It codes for CSGLARDEQFF.

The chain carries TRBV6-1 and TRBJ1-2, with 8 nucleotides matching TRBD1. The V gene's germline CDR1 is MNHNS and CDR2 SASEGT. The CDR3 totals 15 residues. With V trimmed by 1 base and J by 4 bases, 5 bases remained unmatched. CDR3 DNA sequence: TGTGCCAGCAGTGAAGTCACGACAGGGGTCTATGGCTACACCTTC. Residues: CASSEVTTGVYGYTF.

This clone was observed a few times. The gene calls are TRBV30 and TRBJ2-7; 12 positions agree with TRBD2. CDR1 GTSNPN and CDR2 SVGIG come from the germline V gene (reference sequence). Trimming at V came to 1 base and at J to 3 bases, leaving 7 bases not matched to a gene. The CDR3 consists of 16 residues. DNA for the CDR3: TGTGCCTGGAGTGCCGGACTAGCGGGATCCTACTACGAGCAGTACTTC. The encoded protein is CAWSAGLAGSYYEQYF.

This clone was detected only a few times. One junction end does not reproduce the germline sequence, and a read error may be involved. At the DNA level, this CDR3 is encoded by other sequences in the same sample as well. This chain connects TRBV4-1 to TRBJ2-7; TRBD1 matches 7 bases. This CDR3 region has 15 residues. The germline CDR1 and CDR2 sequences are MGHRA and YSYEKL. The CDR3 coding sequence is TGTGCCAGCAGCCAAGAGGGGGCTACAGCCTACGAGCAGTACTTC. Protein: CASSQEGATAYEQYF.

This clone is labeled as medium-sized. The CDR3 sequence: CASSLEGLMIYGYTF. In DNA form, the CDR3 reads TGTGCCAGCAGCTTAGAGGGACTTATGATTTATGGCTACACCTTC. The rearrangement joins TRBV7-8 to TRBJ1-2; D may be TRBD1 (5 bases). The CDR3 is 15 amino acids. Germline-derived CDR1 and CDR2 are SGHVS and FQNEAQ. Trimming left V 1 base short and J 5 bases short, with 14 bases between.

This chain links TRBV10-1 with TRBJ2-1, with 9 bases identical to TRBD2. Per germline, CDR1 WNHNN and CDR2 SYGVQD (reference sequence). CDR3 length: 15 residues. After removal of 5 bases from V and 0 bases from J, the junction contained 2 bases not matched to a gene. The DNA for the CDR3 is TGCGCCAGCAGTCGACTAGCGGCCTCCTACAATGAGCAGTTCTTC. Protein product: CASSRLAASYNEQFF.